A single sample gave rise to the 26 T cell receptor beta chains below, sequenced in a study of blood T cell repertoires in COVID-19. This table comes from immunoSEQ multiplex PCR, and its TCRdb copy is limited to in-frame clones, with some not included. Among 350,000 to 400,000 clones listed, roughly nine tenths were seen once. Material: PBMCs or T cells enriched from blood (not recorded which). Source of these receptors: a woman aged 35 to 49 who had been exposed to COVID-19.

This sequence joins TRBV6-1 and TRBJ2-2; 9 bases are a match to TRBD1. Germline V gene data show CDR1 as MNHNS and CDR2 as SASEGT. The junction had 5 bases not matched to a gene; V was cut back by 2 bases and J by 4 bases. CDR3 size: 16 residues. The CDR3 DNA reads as TGTGCCAGCAGTGAACACGGGACAGGGAGCACCGGGGAGCTGTTTTTT. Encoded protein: CASSEHGTGSTGELFF.

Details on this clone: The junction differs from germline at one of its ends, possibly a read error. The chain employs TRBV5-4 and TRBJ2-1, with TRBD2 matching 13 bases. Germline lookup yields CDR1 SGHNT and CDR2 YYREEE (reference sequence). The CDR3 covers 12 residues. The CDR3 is CASSLAGLAGVF. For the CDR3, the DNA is TGTGCCAGCAGCTTGGCCGGACTAGCGGGGGTCTTC.

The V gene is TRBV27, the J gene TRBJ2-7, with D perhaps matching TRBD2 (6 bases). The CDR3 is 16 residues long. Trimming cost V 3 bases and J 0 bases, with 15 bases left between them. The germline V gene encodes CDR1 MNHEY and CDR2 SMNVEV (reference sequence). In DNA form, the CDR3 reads TGTGCCAGCAGTTTCGGGCGGGATCGAAGCTCCTACGAGCAGTACTTC. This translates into CASSFGRDRSSYEQYF.

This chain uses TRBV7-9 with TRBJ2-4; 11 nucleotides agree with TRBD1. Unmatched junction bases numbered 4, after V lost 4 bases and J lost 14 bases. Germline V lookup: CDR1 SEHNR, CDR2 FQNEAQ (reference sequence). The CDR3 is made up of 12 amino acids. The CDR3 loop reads CASSSQGQGEYF. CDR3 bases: TGTGCCAGCAGCTCTCAGGGACAGGGGGAGTACTTC.

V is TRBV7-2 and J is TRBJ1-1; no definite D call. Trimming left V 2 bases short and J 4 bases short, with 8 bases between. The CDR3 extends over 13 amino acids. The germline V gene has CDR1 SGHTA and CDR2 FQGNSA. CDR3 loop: CASSLILVTEAFF. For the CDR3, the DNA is TGTGCCAGCAGCTTAATTTTAGTCACTGAAGCTTTCTTT.

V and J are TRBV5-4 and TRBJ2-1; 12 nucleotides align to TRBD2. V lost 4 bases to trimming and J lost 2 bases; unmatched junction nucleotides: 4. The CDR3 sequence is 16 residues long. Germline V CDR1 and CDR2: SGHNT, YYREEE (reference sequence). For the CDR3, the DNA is TGTGCCAGCAGCACTGGACTAGCGGGACCCTACAATGAGCAGTTCTTC. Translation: CASSTGLAGPYNEQFF.

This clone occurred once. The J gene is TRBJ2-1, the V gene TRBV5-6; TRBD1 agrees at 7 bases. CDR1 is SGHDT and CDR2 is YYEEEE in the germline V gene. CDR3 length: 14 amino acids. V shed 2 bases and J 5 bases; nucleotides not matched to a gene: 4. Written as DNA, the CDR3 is TGTGCCAGCAGCTTAGGGGGCAGTCACAATGAGCAGTTCTTC. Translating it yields CASSLGGSHNEQFF.

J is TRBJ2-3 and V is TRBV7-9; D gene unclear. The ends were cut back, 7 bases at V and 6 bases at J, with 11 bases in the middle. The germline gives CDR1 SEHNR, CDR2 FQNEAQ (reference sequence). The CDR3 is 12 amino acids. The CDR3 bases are TGTGCCAGCACAACTCCCGCCGATACGCAGTATTTT. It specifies CASTTPADTQYF.

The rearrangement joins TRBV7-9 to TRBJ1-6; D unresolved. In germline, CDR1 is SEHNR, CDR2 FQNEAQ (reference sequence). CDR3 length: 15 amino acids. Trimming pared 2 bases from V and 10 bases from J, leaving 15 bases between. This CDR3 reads CASSLLLGGSSPLHF. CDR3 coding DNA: TGTGCCAGCAGCTTATTACTAGGAGGGTCGTCACCCCTCCACTTT.

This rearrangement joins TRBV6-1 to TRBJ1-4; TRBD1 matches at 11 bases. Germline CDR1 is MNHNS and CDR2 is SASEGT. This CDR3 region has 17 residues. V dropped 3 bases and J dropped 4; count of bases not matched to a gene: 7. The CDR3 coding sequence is TGTGCCAGCAGTGACCGGACAGGGGGCTTCGGTAATGAAAAACTGTTTTTT. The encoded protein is CASSDRTGGFGNEKLFF.

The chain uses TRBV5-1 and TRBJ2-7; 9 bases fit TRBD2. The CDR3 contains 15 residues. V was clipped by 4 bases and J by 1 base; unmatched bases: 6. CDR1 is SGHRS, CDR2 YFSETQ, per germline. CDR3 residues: CASSPTLAGSYEQYF. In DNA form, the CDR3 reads TGCGCCAGCAGCCCAACCCTAGCGGGGTCCTACGAGCAGTACTTC. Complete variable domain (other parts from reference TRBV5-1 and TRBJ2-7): KAGVTQTPRYLIKTRGQQVTLSCSPISGHRSVSWYQQTPGQGLQFLFEYFSETQRNKGNFPGRFSGRQFSNSRSEMNVSTLELGDSALYLCASSPTLAGSYEQYFGPGTRLTVT.

The DNA of the CDR3 is TGTGCCAGCTCACAAAGTCCGGGACAGACACCAGCGGCTTTCTTT. It translates to CASSQSPGQTPAAFF. The J gene is TRBJ1-1, the V gene TRBV18; the match to TRBD1 covers 7 bases. Unmatched junction bases numbered 16, after V lost 4 bases and J lost 11 bases. The V gene's germline CDR1 is KGHSH and CDR2 LQKENI. The CDR3 contains 15 residues.

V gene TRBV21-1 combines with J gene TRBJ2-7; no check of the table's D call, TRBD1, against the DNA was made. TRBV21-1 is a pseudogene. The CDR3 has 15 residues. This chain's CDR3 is CAILESCSGIHEQYF. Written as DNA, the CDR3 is TGTGCCATCCTAGAGAGTTGTTCAGGGATCCACGAGCAGTACTTC.

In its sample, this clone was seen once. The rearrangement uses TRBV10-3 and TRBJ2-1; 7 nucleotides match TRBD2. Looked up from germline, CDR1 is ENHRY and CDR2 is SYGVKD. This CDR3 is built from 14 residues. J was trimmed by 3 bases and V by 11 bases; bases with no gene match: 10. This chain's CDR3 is CASQDGLDYNEQFF. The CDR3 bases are TGTGCCTCGCAAGACGGACTAGACTACAATGAGCAGTTCTTC.

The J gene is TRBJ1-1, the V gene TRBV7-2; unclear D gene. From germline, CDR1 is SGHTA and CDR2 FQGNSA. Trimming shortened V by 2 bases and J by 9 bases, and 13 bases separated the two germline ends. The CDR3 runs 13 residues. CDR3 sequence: CASSLPPGSQAFF. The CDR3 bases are TGTGCCAGCAGCTTACCCCCGGGATCCCAAGCTTTCTTT.

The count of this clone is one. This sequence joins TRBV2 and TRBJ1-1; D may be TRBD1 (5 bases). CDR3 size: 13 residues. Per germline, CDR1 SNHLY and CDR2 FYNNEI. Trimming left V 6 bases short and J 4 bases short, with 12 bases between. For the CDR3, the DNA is TGTGCCAGCAGGCCAAGGGGAGGCACTGAAGCTTTCTTT. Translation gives CASRPRGGTEAFF.

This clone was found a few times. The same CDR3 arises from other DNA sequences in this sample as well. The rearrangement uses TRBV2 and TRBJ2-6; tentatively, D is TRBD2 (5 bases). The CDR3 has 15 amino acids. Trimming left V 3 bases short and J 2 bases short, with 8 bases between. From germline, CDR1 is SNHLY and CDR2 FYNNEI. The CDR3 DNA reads TGTGCCAGCAGTGAGAGGGAGACTGGGGCCAACGTCCTGACTTTC. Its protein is CASSERETGANVLTF.

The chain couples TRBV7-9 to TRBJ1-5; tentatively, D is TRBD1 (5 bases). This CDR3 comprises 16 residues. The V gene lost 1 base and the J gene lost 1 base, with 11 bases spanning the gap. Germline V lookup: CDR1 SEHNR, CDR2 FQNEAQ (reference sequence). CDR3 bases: TGTGCCAGCAGCTTAGGGGGCGGAGTAAGCAATCAGCCCCAGCATTTT. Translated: CASSLGGGVSNQPQHF.

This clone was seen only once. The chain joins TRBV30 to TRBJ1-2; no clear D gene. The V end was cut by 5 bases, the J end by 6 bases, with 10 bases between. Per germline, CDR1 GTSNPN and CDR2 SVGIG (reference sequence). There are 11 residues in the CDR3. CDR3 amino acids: CAWGAGHGYTF. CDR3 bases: TGTGCCTGGGGTGCGGGCCATGGCTACACCTTC.

CDR3 protein: CASSRGQVATGELFF. The CDR3 DNA follows: TGTGCCAGCAGTCGTGGACAGGTGGCCACCGGGGAGCTGTTTTTT. The chain employs TRBV6-5 and TRBJ2-2; 7 bases match TRBD1. Germline lookup yields CDR1 MNHEY and CDR2 SVGAGI. Unmatched junction bases numbered 7, after V lost 5 bases and J lost 4 bases. The CDR3 loop spans 15 amino acids.

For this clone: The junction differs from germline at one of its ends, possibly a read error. The CDR3 DNA follows: TGTGCCACAAGTGATTCTGTAGACAGGGGTAATCAGCCCCAGCATTTT. Amino acid sequence: CATSDSVDRGNQPQHF. The rearrangement joins TRBV24-1 to TRBJ1-5, with 8 bases that match TRBD1. The CDR3 extends over 16 amino acids. Germline V gene sequence: CDR1 KGHDR, CDR2 SFDVKD.

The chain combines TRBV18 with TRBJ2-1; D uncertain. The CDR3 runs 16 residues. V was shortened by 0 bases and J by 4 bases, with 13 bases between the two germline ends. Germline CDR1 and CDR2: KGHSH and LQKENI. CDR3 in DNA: TGTGCCAGCTCACCACCGTCCAATGCTAATTACAATGAGCAGTTCTTC. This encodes CASSPPSNANYNEQFF. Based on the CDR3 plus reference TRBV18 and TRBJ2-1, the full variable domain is NAGVMQNPRHLVRRRGQEARLRCSPMKGHSHVYWYRQLPEEGLKFMVYLQKENIIDESGMPKERFSAEFPKEGPSILRIQQVVRGDSAAYFCASSPPSNANYNEQFFGPGTRLTVL.

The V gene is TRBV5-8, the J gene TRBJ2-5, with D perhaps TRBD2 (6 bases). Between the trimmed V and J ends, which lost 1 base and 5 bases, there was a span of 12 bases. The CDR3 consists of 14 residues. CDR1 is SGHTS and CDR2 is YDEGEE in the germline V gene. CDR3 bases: TGTGCCAGCAGCTTGCTAGGGGCGGGGGAGACCCAGTACTTC. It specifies CASSLLGAGETQYF.

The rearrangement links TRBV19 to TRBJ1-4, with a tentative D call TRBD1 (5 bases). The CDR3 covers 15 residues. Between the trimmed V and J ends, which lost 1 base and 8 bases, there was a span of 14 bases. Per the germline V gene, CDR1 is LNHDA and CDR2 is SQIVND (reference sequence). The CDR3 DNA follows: TGTGCCAGTAGTATAGCAGGCCAGGGCGCGGAAAAACTGTTTTTT. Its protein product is CASSIAGQGAEKLFF.

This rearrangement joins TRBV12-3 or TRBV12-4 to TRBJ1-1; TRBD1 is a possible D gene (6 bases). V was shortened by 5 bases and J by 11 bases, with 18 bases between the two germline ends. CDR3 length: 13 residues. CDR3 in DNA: TGTGCCAGCAGTCCCGGGACATCGGTTGGGGCTTTCTTT. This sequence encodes CASSPGTSVGAFF.

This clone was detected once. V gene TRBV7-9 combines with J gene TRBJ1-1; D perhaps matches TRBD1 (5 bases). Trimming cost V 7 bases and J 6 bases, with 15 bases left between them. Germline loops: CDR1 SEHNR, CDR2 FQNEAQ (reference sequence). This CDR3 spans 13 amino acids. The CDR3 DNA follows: TGTGCCAGCAACAGTGCGGGGGGAGCTGAAGCTTTCTTT. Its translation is CASNSAGGAEAFF.